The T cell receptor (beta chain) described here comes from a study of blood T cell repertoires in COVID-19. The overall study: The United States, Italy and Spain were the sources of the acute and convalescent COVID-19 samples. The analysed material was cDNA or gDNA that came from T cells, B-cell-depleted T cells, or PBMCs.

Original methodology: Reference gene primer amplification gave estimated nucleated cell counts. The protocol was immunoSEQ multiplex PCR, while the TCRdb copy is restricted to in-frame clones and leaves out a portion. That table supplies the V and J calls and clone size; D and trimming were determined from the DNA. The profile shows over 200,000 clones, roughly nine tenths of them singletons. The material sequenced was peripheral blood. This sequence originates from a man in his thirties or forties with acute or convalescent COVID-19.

CDR3 in amino acids: CASSIAAGVAGELFF. CDR3 coding DNA: TGTGCCAGTAGTATAGCCGCAGGGGTCGCCGGGGAGCTGTTTTTT. The rearrangement links TRBV19 to TRBJ2-2; possible D gene TRBD1, 6 bases. V lost 1 base, J lost 6 bases, and 12 bases lay in between. Germline CDR1 and CDR2: LNHDA and SQIVND (reference sequence). The CDR3 consists of 15 residues.